The clone carrying this TCR beta chain was seen just once. This record belongs to a study of blood T cell repertoires in COVID-19. The overall study: The United States, Italy and Spain supplied acute and convalescent COVID-19 samples. PBMCs, B-cell-depleted T cells, or T cells provided the cDNA or gDNA that made up the material.

As originally analysed: The assay estimated nucleated cells by amplifying reference gene primers. Repertoires were generated with immunoSEQ multiplex PCR, while TCRdb's copy carries only in-frame clones and drops some. V, J and clone size are those of that table, while D and trimming were read from the DNA. Here the sample spans under 200,000 clones, around four fifths being singletons. In Seattle, patients joined the study during active infection and were tracked longitudinally. Germline loops: CDR1 SEHNR, CDR2 FQNEAQ (reference sequence). CDR3 length: 14 amino acids. V was pared by 8 bases and J by 2 bases, with 3 bases of the junction left unmatched.

The sequenced sample was peripheral blood. The clonotype originates from a woman aged 70-85 years with COVID-19, enrolled during active disease. This chain uses TRBV7-9 with TRBJ2-3; TRBD2 matches at 11 bases. The CDR3 reads CASQTSGNTDTQYF. The CDR3 bases are TGTGCCAGCCAGACTAGCGGGAACACAGATACGCAGTATTTT.